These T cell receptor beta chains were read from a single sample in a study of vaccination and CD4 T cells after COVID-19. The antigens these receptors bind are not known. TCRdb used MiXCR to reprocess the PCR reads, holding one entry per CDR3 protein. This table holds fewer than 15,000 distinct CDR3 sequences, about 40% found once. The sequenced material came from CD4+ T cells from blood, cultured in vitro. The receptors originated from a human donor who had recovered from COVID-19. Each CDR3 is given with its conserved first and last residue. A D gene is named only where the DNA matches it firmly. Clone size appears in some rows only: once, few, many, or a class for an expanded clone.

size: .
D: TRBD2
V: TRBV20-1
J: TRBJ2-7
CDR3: CSAKGTSGSATYEQYF
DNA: TGCAGTGCTAAGGGGACTAGCGGGAGTGCAACCTACGAGCAGTACTTC

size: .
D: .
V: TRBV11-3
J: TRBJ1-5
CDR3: CASSSRRRRDWWPQHF
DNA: TGTGCCAGCAGCTCCCGGCGGCGCAGGGACTGGTGGCCCCAGCATTTT

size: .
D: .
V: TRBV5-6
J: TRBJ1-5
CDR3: CASSWGGNSNQPQHF
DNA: TGTGCCAGCAGCTGGGGAGGGAATAGCAATCAGCCCCAGCATTTT

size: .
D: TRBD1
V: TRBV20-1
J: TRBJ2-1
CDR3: CSAKPTGRYNEQFF
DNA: TGCAGTGCCAAACCGACAGGGCGCTACAATGAGCAGTTCTTC

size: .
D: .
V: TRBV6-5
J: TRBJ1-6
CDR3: CASSYGVGESSPLHF
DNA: TGTGCCAGCAGTTACGGGGTAGGGGAGAGTTCACCCCTCCACTTT

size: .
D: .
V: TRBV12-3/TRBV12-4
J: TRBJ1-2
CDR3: CASSQGQAYGYTF
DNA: TGTGCCAGCAGCCAGGGCCAGGCCTATGGCTACACCTTC

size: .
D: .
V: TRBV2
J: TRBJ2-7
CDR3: CASSEATGQIYEQYF
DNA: TGTGCCAGCAGTGAAGCCACGGGGCAAATCTACGAGCAGTACTTC

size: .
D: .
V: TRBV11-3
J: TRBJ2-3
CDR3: CASSSLGSDTQYF
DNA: TGTGCCAGCAGCTCGTTAGGGTCAGATACGCAGTATTTT

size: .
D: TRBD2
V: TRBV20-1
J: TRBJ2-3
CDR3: CSATRGLAGGVSDTQYF
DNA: TGCAGTGCTACCCGTGGGCTAGCGGGAGGGGTGTCAGATACGCAGTATTTT

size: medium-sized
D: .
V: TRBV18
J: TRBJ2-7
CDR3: CASSPPGRVSYEQYF
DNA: TGTGCCAGCTCACCCCCGGGACGCGTCTCCTACGAGCAGTACTTC